This T cell receptor (beta chain) was captured by sequencing in a study of T cells expressing NK-cell markers. The CDR3 is 14 amino acids. Germline loops: CDR1 MNHNS, CDR2 SASEGT. TCRdb reprocessed the 5' RACE reads and keeps a single row for each CDR3 protein, giving no DNA. The table lists about 260,000 distinct CDR3 sequences, with approximately 0.41% in the top ten. Source material: blood T cells: a sorted CD56 or NKG2C T cell subset, CD4+ or CD8+ T cells, or bulk PBMC T cells (not recorded which). The chain uses TRBV6-1 and TRBJ2-5; TCRdb designates TRBD1, a call that cannot be tested without DNA. The origin of this receptor is a man between 18 and 35 years old in good health. CDR3 residues: CASRNRGFRETQYF.